This note documents a single TCR beta chain sequence. The antigen remains undetermined. The sample belongs to a study of blood T cells in healthy people across ages. Findings and caveats of the study: Conclusively comparing naive with antigen-experienced cells was impossible with unsorted PBMCs.

Using a J-beta primer mix together with a sample-barcoded 5' primer, a second PCR was run for about 7 to 12 cycles. TCRdb reprocessed the 5' RACE reads with MiXCR, giving one entry per CDR3 protein. The data contain some 1,500,000 distinct CDR3 sequences, 42% of them singletons. The junction had 9 bases not matched to a gene; V was cut back by 4 bases and J by 7 bases. The CDR3 length is 14 residues. Per germline, CDR1 MNHEY and CDR2 SVGEGT. This TCR came from a young woman in good health. This chain connects TRBV6-2 or TRBV6-3 to TRBJ1-1; 7 bases fit TRBD1. The sample was blood. The CDR3 bases are TGTGCCAGCAGTTCCCTCAGGGGGTGGAATGAAGCTTTCTTT. It is translated as CASSSLRGWNEAFF.